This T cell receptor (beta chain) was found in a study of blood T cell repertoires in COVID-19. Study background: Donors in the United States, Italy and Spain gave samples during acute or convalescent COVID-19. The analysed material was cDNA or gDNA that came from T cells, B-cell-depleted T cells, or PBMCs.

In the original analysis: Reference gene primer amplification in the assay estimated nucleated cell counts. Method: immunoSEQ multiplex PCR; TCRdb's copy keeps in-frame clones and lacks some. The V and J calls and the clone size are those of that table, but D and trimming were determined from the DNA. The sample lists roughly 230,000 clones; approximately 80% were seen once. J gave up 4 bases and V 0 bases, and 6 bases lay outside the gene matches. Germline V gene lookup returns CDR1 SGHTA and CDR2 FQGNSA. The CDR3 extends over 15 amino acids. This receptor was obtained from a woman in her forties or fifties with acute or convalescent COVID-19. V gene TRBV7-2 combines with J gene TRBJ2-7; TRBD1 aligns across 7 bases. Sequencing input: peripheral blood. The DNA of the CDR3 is TGTGCCAGCAGCTTAGCATGGACAGGAGAGTACGAGCAGTACTTC. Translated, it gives CASSLAWTGEYEQYF.